This record looks at one T cell receptor (beta chain) sequence and its context. Germline CDR1 SNHLY, CDR2 FYNNEI. This CDR3 spans 15 amino acids. V was cut by 8 bases and J by 2 bases, with 17 bases left in between. This entry belongs to a study of cytomegalovirus exposure and HLA in healthy donors. It was with 60 Vbeta and 13 Jbeta primers that the PCR ran. Generated by immunoSEQ multiplex PCR, the TCRdb table keeps only in-frame clones and is missing some. The sample includes more than 150,000 clones, around 80% of them seen just once. The TCR sequence derives from a man aged 40-55 years in good health and CMV-seronegative. Sequenced: PBMCs. V and J are TRBV2 and TRBJ2-3, with D perhaps matching TRBD1 (6 bases). As DNA, the CDR3 is TGTGCCAGCCAAGAACAGGGTACGGCCACAGATACGCAGTATTTT. Amino acids: CASQEQGTATDTQYF.